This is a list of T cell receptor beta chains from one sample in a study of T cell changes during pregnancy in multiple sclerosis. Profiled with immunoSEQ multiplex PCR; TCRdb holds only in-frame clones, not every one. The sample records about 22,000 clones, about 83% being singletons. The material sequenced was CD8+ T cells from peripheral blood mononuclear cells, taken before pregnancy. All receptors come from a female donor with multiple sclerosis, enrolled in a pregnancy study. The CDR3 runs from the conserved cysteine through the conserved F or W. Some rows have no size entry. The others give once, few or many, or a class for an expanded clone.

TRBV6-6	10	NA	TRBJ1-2	CATTGYGYTF
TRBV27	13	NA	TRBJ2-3	CASSFRAGDTQYF
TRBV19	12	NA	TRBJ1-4	CASSIFQGRLFF
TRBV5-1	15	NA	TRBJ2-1	CASTPSGGSYNEQFF
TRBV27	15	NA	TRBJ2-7	CASSLSGQGTNEQYF
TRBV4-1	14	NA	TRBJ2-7	CASSQAGSRYEQYF
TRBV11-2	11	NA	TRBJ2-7	CASSLMFGQYF
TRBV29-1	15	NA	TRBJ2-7	CSVEGTGASRYEQYF
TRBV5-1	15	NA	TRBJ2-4	CASSLDIPAKNIQYF
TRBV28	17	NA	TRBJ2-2	CASSLLAEYYYTGELFF
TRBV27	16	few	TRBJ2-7	CASSLRGRGAEYEQYF
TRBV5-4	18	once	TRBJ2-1	CASSLGEYLVGRFPEQFF
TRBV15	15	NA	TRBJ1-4	CATSRMQGEGEKLFF
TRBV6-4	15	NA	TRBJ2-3	CASSETDGGGDTQYF
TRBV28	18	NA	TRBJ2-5	CASVPGLAGVGTQETQYF
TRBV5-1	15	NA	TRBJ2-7	CASSLGQGALREQYF
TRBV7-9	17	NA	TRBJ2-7	CASSWHPTRAGLGEQYF
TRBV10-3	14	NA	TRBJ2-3	CATQLADLGDTQYF
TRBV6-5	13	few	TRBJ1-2	CASSKDSLYGYTF
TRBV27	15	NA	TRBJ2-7	CASSFTTSGIYEQYF
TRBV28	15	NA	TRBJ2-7	CASSLESSGSLEQYF
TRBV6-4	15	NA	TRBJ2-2	CASSAGGPGTGELFF
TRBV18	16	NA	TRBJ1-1	CASSPPTGYGGTEAFF
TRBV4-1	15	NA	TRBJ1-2	CASSPPGPPNYGYTF
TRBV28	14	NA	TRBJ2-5	CASSFFEDQETQYF
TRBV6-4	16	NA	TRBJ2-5	CASSETSGGGRETQYF
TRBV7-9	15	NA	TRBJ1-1	CASTRGVSANTEAFF
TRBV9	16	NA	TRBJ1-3	CASSVEGGLGADTIYF
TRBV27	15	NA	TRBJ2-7	CASTSSGRRRDEQYF
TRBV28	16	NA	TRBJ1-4	CASSLDPGQFNEKLFF
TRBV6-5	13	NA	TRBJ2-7	CASSYADSYEQYF
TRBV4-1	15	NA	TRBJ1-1	CASSQDRAGMTEAFF
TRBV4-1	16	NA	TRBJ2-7	CASSQVLSQGLYEQYF
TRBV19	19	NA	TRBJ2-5	CASSKTPPLAGGPWETQYF
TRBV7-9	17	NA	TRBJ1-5	CASSLVTGIMGNQPQHF
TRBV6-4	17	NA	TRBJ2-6	CASSEAGGASGANVLTF
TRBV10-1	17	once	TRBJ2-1	CASSLRTSASSYNEQFF
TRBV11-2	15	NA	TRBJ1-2	CASSLGGEGSYGYTF
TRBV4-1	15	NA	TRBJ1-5	CASSQTGVSNQPQHF
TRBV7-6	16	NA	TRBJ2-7	CASSPSHGTGMPEQYF
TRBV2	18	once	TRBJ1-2	CASSGFVGQGASNYGYTF
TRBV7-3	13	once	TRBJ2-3	CASSLTAADTQYF
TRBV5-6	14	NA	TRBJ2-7	CASSLARTVHEQYF
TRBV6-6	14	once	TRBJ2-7	CASSYVGQGDEQYF
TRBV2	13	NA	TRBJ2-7	CASSLYSTYEQYF
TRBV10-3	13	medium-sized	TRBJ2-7	CAITSDRSYEQYF
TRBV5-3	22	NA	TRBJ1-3	CARSLKILTGQGCPLSGNTIYF
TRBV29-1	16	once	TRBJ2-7	CSVELVVEGAGYEQYF
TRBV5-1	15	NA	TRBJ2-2	CASSSRGRVTGELFF
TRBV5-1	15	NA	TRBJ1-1	CASSLAGQLNTEAFF
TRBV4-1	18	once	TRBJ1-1	CASSQERGPRTGWTEAFF
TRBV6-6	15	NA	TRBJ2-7	CASSHSGQASYEQYF
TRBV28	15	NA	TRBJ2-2	CASSRRDTYTGELFF
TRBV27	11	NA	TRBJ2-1	CAGGRGNEQFF
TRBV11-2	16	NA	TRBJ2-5	CASSPPGLAGVETQYF